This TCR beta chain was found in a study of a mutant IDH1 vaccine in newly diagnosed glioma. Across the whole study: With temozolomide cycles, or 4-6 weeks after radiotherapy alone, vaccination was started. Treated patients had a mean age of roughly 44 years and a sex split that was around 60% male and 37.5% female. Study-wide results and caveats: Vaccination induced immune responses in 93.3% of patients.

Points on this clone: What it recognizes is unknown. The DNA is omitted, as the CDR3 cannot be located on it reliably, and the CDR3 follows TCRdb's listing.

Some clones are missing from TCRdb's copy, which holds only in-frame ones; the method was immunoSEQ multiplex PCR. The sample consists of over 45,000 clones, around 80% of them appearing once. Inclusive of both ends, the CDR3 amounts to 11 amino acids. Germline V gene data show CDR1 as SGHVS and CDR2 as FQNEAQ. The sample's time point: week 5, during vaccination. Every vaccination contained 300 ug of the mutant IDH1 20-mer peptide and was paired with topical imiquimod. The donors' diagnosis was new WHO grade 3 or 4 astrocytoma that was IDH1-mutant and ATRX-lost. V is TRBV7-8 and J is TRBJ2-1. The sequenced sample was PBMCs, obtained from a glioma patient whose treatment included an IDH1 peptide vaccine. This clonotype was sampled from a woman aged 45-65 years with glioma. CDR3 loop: CASSFADGAFF.